This T cell receptor beta chain came from a study of beta chain features in type 1 diabetes. At the level of the study: The number of sorted cells examined across all samples was under 130,000,000. The study, taken as a whole, reports: All four CD4+ subsets of Type 1 diabetes patients contained TCRB CDR3s that were moderately but significantly shorter. Among type 1 diabetes patients, VDJ junctions had fewer insertions and more deletions.

Turning to this clone: No antigen is known for it.

Reverse transcribing all isolated RNA meant expressed TCRB transcripts were sequenced. Sequenced by immunoSEQ multiplex PCR; TCRdb stores in-frame clones only, minus some. The table has some 350,000 clones, less than 15% seen once; the top ten hold about 0.015%. CD4+ naive, central memory, regulatory and stem cell-like memory subsets were isolated by sorting on CD45RO/CCR7/CD25/CD127/CD95/CD27. Populations obtained by sorting all exceeded 98% purity. The sequencing sample was made of naive CD4+ T cells from blood. This TCR came from a woman between 18 and 29 years old with type 1 diabetes.

This CDR3 is CASSQTTGRNNQPQHF. The CDR3 nucleotides are TGTGCCAGCAGCCAGACTACCGGGAGAAATAATCAGCCCCAGCATTTT. The chain links TRBV11-2 to TRBJ1-5; D is ambiguous. This CDR3 region has 16 residues. Germline CDR1 SGHAT, CDR2 FQNNGV. V lost 5 bases to trimming and J lost 4 bases, with 18 bases between them.